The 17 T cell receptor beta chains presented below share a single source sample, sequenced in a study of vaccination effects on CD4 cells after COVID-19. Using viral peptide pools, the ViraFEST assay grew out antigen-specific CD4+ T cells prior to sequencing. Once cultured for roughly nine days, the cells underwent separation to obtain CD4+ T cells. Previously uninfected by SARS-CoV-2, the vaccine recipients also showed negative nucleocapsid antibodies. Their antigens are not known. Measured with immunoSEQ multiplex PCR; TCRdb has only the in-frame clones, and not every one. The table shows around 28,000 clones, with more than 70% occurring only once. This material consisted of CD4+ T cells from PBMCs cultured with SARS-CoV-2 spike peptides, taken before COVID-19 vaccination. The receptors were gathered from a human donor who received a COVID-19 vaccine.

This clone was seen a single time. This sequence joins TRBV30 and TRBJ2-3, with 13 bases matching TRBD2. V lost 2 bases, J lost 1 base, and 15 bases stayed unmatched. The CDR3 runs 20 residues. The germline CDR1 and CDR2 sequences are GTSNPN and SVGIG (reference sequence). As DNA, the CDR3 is TGTGCCTGGAGTATAAGTGCGGTACTAGCGGGGGGGCCCCGCACAGATACGCAGTATTTT. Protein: CAWSISAVLAGGPRTDTQYF.

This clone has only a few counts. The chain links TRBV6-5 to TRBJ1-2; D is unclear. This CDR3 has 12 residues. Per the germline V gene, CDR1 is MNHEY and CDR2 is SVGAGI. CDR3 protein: CGVFGSPYGYTF. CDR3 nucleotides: TGTGGGGTATTCGGCTCTCCCTATGGCTACACCTTC.

The CDR3 is CASRGAGYEQYF. CDR3 bases: TGTGCCAGCAGGGGGGCAGGCTACGAGCAGTACTTC. The V and J genes are TRBV28 and TRBJ2-7, with D perhaps TRBD1 (6 bases). The CDR3 runs 12 residues. CDR1 is MDHEN and CDR2 is SYDVKM in the germline V gene. V gave up 6 bases and J gave up 3 bases, with 9 bases separating them.

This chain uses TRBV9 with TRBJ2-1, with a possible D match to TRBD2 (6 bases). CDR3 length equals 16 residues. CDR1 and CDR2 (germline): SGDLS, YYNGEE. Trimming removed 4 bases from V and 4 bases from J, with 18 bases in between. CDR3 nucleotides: TGTGCCAGCAGCTCCCCCTGGGCGGGACGGTACAATGAGCAGTTCTTC. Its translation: CASSSPWAGRYNEQFF.

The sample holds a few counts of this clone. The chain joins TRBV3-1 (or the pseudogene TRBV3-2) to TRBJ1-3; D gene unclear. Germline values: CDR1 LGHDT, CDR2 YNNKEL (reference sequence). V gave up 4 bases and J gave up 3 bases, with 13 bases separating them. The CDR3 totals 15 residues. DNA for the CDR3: TGTGCCAGCAGCCTAATCGGGTCCAATGGAAACACCATATATTTT. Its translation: CASSLIGSNGNTIYF.

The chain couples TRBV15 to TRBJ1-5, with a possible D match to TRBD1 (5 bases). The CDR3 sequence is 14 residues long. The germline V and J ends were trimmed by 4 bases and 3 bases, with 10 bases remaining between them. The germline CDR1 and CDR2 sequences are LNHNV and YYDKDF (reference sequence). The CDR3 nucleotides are TGTGCCACCAGCAAGGGACCATCCAATCAGCCCCAGCATTTT. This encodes CATSKGPSNQPQHF.

The CDR3 nucleotides are TGTGCCAGCAGCCCCCGGACAGGCGGAAACACCATATATTTT. Protein sequence: CASSPRTGGNTIYF. The chain is built from TRBV3-1 (or the pseudogene TRBV3-2) and TRBJ1-3, with 7 bases identical to TRBD1. The CDR3 covers 14 residues. V lost 4 bases, J lost 4 bases, and 4 bases stayed unmatched. Germline V CDR1 and CDR2: LGHDT, YNNKEL (reference sequence).

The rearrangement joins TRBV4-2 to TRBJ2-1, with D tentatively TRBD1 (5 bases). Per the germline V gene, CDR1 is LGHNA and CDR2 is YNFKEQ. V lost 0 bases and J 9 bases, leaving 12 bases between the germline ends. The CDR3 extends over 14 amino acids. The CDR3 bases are TGTGCCAGCAGCCAAGATACAGGCGTCCGTGAGCAGTTCTTC. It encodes CASSQDTGVREQFF.

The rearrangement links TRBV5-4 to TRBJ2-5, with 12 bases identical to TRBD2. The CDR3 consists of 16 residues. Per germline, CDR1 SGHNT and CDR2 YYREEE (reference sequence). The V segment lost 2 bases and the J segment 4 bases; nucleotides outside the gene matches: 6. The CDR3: CASSFGLAGGLETQYF. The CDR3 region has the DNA TGTGCCAGCAGCTTCGGGCTAGCGGGGGGGCTAGAGACCCAGTACTTC. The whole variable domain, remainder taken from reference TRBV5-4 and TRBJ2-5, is ETGVTQSPTHLIKTRGQQVTLRCSSQSGHNTVSWYQQALGQGPQFIFQYYREEENGRGNFPPRFSGLQFPNYSSELNVNALELDDSALYLCASSFGLAGGLETQYFGPGTRLLVL.

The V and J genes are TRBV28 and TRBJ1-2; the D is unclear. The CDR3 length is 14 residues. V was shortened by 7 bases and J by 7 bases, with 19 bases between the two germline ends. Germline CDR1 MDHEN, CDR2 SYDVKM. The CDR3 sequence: CASKGSTSPSGYTF. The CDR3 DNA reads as TGTGCCAGCAAGGGCAGCACCAGCCCTAGTGGCTACACCTTC.

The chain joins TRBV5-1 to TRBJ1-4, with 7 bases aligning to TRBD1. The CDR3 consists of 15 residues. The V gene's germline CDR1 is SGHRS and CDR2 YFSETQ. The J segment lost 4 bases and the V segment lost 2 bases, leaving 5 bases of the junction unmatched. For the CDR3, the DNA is TGCGCCAGCAGCTTAGGGACAGACCATAATGAAAAACTGTTTTTT. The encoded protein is CASSLGTDHNEKLFF.

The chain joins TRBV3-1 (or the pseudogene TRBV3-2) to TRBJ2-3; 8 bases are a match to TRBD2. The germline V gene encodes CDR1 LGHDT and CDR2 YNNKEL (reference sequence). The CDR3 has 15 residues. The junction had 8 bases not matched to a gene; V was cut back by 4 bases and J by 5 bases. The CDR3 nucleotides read TGTGCCAGCAGCCCGGGGGGGCTTGAAAGAGATACGCAGTATTTT. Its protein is CASSPGGLERDTQYF.

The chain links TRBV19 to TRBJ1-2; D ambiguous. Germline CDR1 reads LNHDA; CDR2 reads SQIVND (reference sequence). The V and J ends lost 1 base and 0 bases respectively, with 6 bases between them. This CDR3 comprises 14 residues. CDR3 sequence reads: CASSIARTNYGYTF. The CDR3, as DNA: TGTGCCAGTAGTATAGCCAGAACTAACTATGGCTACACCTTC.

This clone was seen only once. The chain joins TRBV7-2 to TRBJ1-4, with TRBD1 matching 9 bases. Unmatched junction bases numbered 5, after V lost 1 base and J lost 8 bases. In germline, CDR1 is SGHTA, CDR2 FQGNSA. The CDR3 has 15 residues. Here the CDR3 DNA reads TGTGCCAGCAGCTTAGGGGACAGGGCGTACGAAAAACTGTTTTTT. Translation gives CASSLGDRAYEKLFF.

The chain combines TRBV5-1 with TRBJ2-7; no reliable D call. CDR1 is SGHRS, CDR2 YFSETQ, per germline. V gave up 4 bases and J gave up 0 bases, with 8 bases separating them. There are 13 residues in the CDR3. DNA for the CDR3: TGCGCCAGCAGCCTTGCTCGCTCCTACGAGCAGTACTTC. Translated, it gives CASSLARSYEQYF.

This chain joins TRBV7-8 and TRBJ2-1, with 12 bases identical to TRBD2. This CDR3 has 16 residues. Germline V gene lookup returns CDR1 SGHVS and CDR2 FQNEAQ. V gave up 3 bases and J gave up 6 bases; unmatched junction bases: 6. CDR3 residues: CASSLPTSGGSNEQFF. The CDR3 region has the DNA TGTGCCAGCAGCTTGCCGACTAGCGGGGGCAGCAATGAGCAGTTCTTC.

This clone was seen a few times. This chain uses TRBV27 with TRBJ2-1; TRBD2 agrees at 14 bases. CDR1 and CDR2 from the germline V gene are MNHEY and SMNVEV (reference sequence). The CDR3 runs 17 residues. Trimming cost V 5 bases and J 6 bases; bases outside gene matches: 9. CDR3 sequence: CASSPAPGLAGVNEQFF. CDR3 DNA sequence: TGTGCCAGCAGTCCTGCCCCGGGACTAGCGGGAGTCAATGAGCAGTTCTTC.